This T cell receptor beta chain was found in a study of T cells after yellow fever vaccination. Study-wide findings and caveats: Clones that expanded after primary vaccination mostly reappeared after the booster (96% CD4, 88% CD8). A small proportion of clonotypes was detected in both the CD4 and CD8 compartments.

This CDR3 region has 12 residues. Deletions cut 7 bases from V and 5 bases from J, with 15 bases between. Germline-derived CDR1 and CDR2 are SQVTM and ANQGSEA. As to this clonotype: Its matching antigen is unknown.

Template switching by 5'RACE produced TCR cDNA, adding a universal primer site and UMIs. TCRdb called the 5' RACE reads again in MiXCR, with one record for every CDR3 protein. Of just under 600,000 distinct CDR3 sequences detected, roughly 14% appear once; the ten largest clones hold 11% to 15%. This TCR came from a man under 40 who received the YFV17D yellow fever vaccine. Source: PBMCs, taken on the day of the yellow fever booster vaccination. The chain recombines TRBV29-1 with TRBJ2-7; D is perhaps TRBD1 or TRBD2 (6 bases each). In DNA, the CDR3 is TGCAGCGCCTCGCAGGGGAGGAACGAGCAGTACTTC. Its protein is CSASQGRNEQYF.